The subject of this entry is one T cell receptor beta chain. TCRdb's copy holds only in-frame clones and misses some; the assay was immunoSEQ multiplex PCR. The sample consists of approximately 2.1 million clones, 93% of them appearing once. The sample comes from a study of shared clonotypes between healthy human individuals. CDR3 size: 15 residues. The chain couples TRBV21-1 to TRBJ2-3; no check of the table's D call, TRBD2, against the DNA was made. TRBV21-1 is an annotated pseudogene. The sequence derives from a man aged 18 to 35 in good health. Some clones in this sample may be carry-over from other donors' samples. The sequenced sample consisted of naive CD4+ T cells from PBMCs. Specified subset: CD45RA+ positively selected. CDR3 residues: CASSKNQAGTDTQYF. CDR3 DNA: TGTGCCAGCAGCAAAAATCAAGCGGGCACAGATACGCAGTATTTT.